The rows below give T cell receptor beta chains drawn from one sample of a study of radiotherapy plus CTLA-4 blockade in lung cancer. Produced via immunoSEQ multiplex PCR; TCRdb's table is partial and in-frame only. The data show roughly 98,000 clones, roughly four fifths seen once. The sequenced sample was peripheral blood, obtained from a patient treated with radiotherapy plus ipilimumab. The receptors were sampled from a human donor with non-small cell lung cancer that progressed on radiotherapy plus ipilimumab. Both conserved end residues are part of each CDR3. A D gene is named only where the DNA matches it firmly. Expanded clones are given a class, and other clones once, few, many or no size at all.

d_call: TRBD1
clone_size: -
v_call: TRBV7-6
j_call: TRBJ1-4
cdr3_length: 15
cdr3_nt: TGTGCCAGCACGGAGTCCGGGACAGGGCGTGAAAAACTGTTTTTT
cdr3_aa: CASTESGTGREKLFF

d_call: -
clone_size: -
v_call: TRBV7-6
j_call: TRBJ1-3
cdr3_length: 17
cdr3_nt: TGTGCCAGCAGCTTAGGAGTCGGCAGAGCCTCTGGAAACACCATATATTTT
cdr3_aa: CASSLGVGRASGNTIYF

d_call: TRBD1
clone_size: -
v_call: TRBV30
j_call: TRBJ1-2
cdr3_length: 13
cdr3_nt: TGTGCCTGGAACAGGGGCCCCAACTATGGCTACACCTTC
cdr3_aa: CAWNRGPNYGYTF

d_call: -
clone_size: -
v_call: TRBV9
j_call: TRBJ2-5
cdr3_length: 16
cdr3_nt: TGTGCCAGCAGCGCCGACGGACGGACTGGTCGAGAGACCCAGTACTTC
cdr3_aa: CASSADGRTGRETQYF

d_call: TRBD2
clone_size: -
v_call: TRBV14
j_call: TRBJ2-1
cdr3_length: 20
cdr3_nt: TGTGCCAGCAGCCAAGTAAGCGGGAGGGCTTTACTGAGCTCCTACAATGAGCAGTTCTTC
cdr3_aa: CASSQVSGRALLSSYNEQFF

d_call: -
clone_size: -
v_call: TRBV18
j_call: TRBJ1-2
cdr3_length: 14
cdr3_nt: TGTGCCAGCTCACCACCGGCAGCTAACTATGGCTACACCTTC
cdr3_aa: CASSPPAANYGYTF

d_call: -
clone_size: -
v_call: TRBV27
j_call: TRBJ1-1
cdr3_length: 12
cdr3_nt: TGTGCCAGCAGGGACAGTAACACTGAAGCTTTCTTT
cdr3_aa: CASRDSNTEAFF

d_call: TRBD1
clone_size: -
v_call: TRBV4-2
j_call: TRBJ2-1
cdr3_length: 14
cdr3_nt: TGTGCCAGCAGCCACGGACAGGGGGGTTATGAGCAGTTCTTC
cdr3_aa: CASSHGQGGYEQFF

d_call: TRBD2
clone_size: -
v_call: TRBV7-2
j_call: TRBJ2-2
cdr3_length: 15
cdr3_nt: TGTGCCAGCAGCGGTAGCGGGGGTTACACCGGGGAGCTGTTTTTT
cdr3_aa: CASSGSGGYTGELFF

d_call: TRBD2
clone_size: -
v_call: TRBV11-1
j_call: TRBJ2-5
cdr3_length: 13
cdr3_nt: TGTGCCAGCAGCTTTTTCGGGGGGGAGACCCAGTACTTC
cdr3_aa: CASSFFGGETQYF

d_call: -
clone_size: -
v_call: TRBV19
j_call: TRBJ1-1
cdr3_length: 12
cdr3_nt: TGTGCCAGTAGTATAGGACAGATTGAAGCTTTCTTT
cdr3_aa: CASSIGQIEAFF

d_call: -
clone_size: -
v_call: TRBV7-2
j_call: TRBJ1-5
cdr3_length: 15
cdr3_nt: TGTGCCAGCAGCTCAGAACCTTGGAGGCTTCAGCCCCAGCATTTT
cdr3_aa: CASSSEPWRLQPQHF

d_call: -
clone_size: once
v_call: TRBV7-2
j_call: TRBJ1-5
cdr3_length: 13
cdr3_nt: TGTGCCAGCAGCTCCTACAGCAATCAGCCCCAGCATTTT
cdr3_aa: CASSSYSNQPQHF

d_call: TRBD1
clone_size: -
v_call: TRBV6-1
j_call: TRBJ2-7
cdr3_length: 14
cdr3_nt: TGTGCCAGCAGTGCCGGGACAGGTCCCTACGAGCAGTACTTC
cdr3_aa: CASSAGTGPYEQYF

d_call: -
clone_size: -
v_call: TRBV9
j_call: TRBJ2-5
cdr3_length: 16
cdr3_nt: TGTGCCAGCAGCTCTACTGGGACGCCCCGACAAGAGACCCAGTACTTC
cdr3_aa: CASSSTGTPRQETQYF

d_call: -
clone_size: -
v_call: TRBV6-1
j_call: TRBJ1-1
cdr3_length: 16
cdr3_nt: TGTGCCAGCAGTGAAGCCCTTCAGCGAGGTTTCACTGAAGCTTTCTTT
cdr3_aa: CASSEALQRGFTEAFF

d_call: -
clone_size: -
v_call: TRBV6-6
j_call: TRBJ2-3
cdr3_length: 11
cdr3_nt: TGTGCCAGCAGCCAGTCAGATACGCAGTATTTT
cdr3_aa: CASSQSDTQYF

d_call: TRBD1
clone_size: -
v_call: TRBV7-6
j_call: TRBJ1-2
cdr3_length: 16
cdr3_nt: TGTGCCAGCAGCCCACTGATAGGACAGGCCATCTATGGCTACACCTTC
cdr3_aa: CASSPLIGQAIYGYTF

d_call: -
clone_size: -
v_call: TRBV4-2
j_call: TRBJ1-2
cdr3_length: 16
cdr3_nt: TGTGCCAGCAGCCAAGATGAGGCAGGACTCAGCTATGGCTACACCTTC
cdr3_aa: CASSQDEAGLSYGYTF

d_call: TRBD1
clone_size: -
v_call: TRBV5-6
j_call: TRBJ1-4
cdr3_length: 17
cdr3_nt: TGTGCCAGCAGCTTGAATCAGGGGGCAACAACTAATGAAAAACTGTTTTTT
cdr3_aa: CASSLNQGATTNEKLFF

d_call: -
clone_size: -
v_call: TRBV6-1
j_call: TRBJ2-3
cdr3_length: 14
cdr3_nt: TGTGCCAGCAGGACTCTAGCTGTCACAGATACGCAGTATTTT
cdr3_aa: CASRTLAVTDTQYF

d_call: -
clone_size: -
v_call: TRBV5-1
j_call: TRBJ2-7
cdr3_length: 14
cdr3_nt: TGCGCCAGCAGCTTGGGCCAGGGTCTATACGAGCAGTACTTC
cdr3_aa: CASSLGQGLYEQYF

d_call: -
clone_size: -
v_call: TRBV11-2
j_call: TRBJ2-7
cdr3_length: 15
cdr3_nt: TGTGCCAGCAGCACCGGACCGACCCAAAATCTCGAGCAGTACTTC
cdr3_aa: CASSTGPTQNLEQYF

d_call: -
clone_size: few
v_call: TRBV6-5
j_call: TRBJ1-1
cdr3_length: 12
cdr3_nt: TGTGCCAGCAGTTTACTTGGGGCTGAAGCTTTCTTT
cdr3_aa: CASSLLGAEAFF

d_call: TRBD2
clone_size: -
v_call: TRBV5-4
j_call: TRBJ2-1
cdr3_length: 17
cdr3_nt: TGTGCCAGCAGCTTTCCCCTAGCGGGGGCTATTAACAATGAGCAGTTCTTC
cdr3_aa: CASSFPLAGAINNEQFF

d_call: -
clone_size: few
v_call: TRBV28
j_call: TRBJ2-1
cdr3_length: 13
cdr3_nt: TGTGCCAGCAAGGAGGGGACCTACAATGAGCAGTTCTTC
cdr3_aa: CASKEGTYNEQFF

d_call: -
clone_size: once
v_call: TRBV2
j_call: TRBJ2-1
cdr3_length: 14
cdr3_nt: TGTGCCAGCAGTGAGGCCAGGGGATCCGATGAGCAGTTCTTC
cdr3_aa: CASSEARGSDEQFF

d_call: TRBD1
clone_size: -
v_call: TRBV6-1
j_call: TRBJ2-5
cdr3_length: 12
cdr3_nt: TGTGCCAGCAGTGAAAGGGGACAGGGCCCGTACTTC
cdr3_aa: CASSERGQGPYF

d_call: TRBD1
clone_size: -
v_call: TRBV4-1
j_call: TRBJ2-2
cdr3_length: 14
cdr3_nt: TGCGCCAGCAGCCAGACAGGGATGACCGGGGAGCTGTTTTTT
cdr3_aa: CASSQTGMTGELFF

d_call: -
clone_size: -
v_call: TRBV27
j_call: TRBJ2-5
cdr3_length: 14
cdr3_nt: TGTGCCAGCAGTTTACTACCGGGACTCCAGACCCAGTACTTC
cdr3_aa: CASSLLPGLQTQYF

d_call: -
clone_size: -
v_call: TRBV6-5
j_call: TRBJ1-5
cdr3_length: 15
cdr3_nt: TGTGCCAGCAGTTATTCAGGTGATAGCAATCAGCCCCAGCATTTT
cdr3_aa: CASSYSGDSNQPQHF

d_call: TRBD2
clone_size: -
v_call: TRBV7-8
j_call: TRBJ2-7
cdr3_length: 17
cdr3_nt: TGTGCCAGCAGCTCCGGGGGGCATAGCGGGAGCGATGTTGGGGAGTACTTC
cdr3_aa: CASSSGGHSGSDVGEYF

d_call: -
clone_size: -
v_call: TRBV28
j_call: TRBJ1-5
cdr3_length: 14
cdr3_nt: TGTGCCAGCAGTTGGGAGAGGGTCAATCAGCCCCAGCATTTT
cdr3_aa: CASSWERVNQPQHF

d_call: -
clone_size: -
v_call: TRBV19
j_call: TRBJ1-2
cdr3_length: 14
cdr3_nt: TGTGCCACAAGGGTCGTGGGGGGGACGAGTGGCTACACCTTC
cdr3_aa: CATRVVGGTSGYTF

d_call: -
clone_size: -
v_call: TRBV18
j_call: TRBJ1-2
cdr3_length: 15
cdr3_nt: TGTGCCAGCTCACGGGGGGCGCAGATGACGGAAGGCTACACCTTC
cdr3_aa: CASSRGAQMTEGYTF

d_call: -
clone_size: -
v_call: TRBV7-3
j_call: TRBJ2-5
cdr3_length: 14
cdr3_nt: TGTGCCAGCAGCCACCTCGGGGGAGATGAGACCCAGTACTTC
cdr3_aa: CASSHLGGDETQYF

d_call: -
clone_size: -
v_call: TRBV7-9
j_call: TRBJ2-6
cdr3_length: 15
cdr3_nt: TGTGCCAGCAGCTTATTGGTTTCTGGGGCCAACGTCCTGACTTTC
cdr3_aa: CASSLLVSGANVLTF

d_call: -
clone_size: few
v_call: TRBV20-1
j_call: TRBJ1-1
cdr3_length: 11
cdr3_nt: TGCAGTGCTAGAGAGGTTGAAGGTGCTTTCTTT
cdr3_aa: CSAREVEGAFF

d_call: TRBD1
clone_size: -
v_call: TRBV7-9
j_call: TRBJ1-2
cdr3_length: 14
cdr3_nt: TGTGCCAGCAGCTTAGCAGGGGGCGCGGATGGCTACACCTTC
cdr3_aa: CASSLAGGADGYTF

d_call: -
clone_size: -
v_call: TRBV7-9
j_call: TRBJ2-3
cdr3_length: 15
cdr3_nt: TGTGCCAGCAGCCCCAGGGCAGGCAGCACAGATACGCAGTATTTT
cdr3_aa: CASSPRAGSTDTQYF

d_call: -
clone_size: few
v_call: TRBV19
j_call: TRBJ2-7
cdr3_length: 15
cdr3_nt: TGTGCCAGTAGTAAGGGTATAGGCAGTCTCTACGAGCAGTACTTC
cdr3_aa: CASSKGIGSLYEQYF

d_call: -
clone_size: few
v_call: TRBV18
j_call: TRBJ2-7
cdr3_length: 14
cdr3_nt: TGTGCCAGCTCACCACGAGGGGACTGGGGCGAGCAGTACTTC
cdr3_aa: CASSPRGDWGEQYF

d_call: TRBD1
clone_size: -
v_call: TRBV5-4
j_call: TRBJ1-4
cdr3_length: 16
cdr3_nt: TGTGCCAGCAGCTTGAAGTCAGGGGGAACTTCTGAAAAACTGTTTTTT
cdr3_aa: CASSLKSGGTSEKLFF

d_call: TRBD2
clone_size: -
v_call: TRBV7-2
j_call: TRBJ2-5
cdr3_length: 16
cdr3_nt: TGTGCCAGCAGCTCAGTCAGCGGGAGCGGGGAAGAGACCCAGTACTTC
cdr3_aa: CASSSVSGSGEETQYF

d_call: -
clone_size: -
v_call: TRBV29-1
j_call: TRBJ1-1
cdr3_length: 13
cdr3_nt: TGCAGCGTTGAGCAACAGGGTGCCCCTGAAGCTTTCTTT
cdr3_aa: CSVEQQGAPEAFF

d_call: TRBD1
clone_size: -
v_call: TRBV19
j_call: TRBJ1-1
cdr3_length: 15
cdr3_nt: TGTGCCAGTAGTCCCCGGGGGACAGGGAACACTGAAGCTTTCTTT
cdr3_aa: CASSPRGTGNTEAFF